This entry features one T cell receptor (beta chain) sequence. Its antigen remains unknown. Ophthalmopathic donors had moderate-to-severe activity, CAS ≥3 and NOSPECS ≥4, with disease that had lasted under 3 months. PBMCs were isolated by Ficoll-Paque density gradient centrifugation, using about 10 ml of fresh peripheral blood as the starting material. RNA served as the template for amplifying TCR beta CDR3 regions. Second-round multiplex PCR came after first-round RT-PCR with HTBI primers. TCRdb ran MiXCR on the multiplex PCR reads and lists one entry per CDR3 protein. The sample lists about 480,000 distinct CDR3 sequences, around 14% occurring once. These data originate in a study of Graves' ophthalmopathy and Graves' hyperthyroidism. Study results and caveats: Prediction of ophthalmopathy progression reached over 65% sensitivity and 72% to 75% specificity. Clonotypes were expanded in thyroid at above 0.001 frequency, and most also appeared in blood.

This receptor was identified in a woman younger than 45 with Graves' ophthalmopathy. What was sequenced was blood.

The DNA of the CDR3 is TGCAGTGCTAGCTCTGGAAACACCATATATTTT. This encodes CSASSGNTIYF. This chain connects TRBV20-1 to TRBJ1-3, with unresolved D. Germline loops: CDR1 DFQATT, CDR2 SNEGSKA (reference sequence). V gave up 3 bases and J gave up 0 bases, with 0 bases separating them. The CDR3 contains 11 residues.